This T cell receptor (beta chain) was identified in a study of blood T cell repertoires in COVID-19. Study context: The analysed material was cDNA or gDNA that came from T cells, B-cell-depleted T cells, or PBMCs.

Trimming at V came to 3 bases and at J to 5 bases, leaving 4 bases not matched to a gene. CDR1 is SGDLS and CDR2 is YYNGEE in the germline V gene. The CDR3 runs to 14 residues. This clone was seen just once. Here immunoSEQ multiplex PCR was the method, and the copy in TCRdb shows in-frame clones only, minus some. The sample yields about 110,000 clones, about two thirds seen once. The sequence came from a woman aged 40 to 55 with acute or convalescent COVID-19. V usage is TRBV9 and J usage is TRBJ2-5; 10 bases agree with TRBD2. The specimen sequenced was peripheral blood. DNA for the CDR3: TGTGCCAGCAGCGCTCTGACTAGCGGGGAGACCCAGTACTTC. The encoded protein is CASSALTSGETQYF.